This T cell receptor beta chain was recorded in a study of blood T cell repertoires in COVID-19. Study-level information: From the United States, Italy and Spain came samples of acute and convalescent COVID-19. PBMCs, B-cell-depleted T cells, or T cells were the source of the cDNA or gDNA that made up the material.

CDR1 is SGHVS and CDR2 is FQNEAQ in the germline V gene. The CDR3 length is 14 residues. V shed 5 bases and J 3 bases; nucleotides not matched to a gene: 3. Original data processing: Researchers report that nucleated cell counts were estimated from reference gene primer amplification. Generated by immunoSEQ multiplex PCR, the TCRdb table keeps only in-frame clones and is missing some. For V, J and clone size, that table is used; D and trimming come from the DNA. The data contain a few hundred thousand clones, approximately 90% of them singletons. This rearrangement joins TRBV7-8 to TRBJ2-3; 9 positions agree with TRBD1. The sequence was collected from a woman younger than 45 who had recovered from COVID-19. Source material: peripheral blood. For the CDR3, the DNA is TGTGCCAGCAGCCACGGACAGGGGACAGATACGCAGTATTTT. Protein sequence: CASSHGQGTDTQYF.